Listed below are T cell receptor beta chains from one sample, sequenced in a study of T cell changes during pregnancy in multiple sclerosis. Profiled with immunoSEQ multiplex PCR; TCRdb holds only in-frame clones, not every one. The repertoire holds about 46,000 clones, 93% seen once, with 3.5% to 5% in the top ten. This material consisted of CD8+ T cells from peripheral blood mononuclear cells, taken after pregnancy. The receptors originated from a female donor with multiple sclerosis, enrolled in a pregnancy study. The CDR3 runs from the conserved cysteine through the conserved F or W. The D gene is left open where the match is weak. Some rows have no size entry. The others give once, few or many, or a class for an expanded clone.

clone_size | j_call | v_call | d_call | cdr3_nt | cdr3_aa
. | TRBJ1-5 | TRBV27 | . | TGTGCCAGCAGTTCCCCGGGTCGGGCCCAGCATTTT | CASSSPGRAQHF
. | TRBJ2-7 | TRBV2 | . | TGTGCCAGCAGTGAAATAGTGGGGGGATGGCCCGGACAGTACTTC | CASSEIVGGWPGQYF
. | TRBJ2-7 | TRBV4-1 | . | TGCGCCAGCAGCCCAAGTCGGGGGACCGACGAGCAGTACTTC | CASSPSRGTDEQYF
. | TRBJ2-3 | TRBV6-4 | . | TGTGCCAGCAGTGATGGACTGGGAAACGGCGCAGATACGCAGTATTTT | CASSDGLGNGADTQYF
. | TRBJ1-2 | TRBV4-2 | . | TGTGCCAGCAGCCAAGACAGCTATGGCTACACCTTC | CASSQDSYGYTF
. | TRBJ2-1 | TRBV19 | TRBD1 | TGTGCCAGTAGTATGGGACAGAGCTCCTACAATGAGCAGTTCTTC | CASSMGQSSYNEQFF
. | TRBJ1-1 | TRBV5-1 | TRBD1 | TGCGCCAGCAGCTTCTCTAGGGACAGCTACACTGAAGCTTTCTTT | CASSFSRDSYTEAFF
. | TRBJ1-3 | TRBV5-8 | TRBD1 | TGTGCCAGCAGCTTGAGGGACAGGAGCTCTGGAAACACCATATATTTT | CASSLRDRSSGNTIYF
. | TRBJ1-2 | TRBV7-3 | . | TGTGCCAGCAGCTTTGGGGGCGTGGATGGCTACACCTTC | CASSFGGVDGYTF
. | TRBJ1-1 | TRBV20-1 | . | TGCAGTGCCCCTGGGGGGGCAGAAGCTTTCTTT | CSAPGGAEAFF
. | TRBJ1-2 | TRBV25-1 | . | TGTGCCAGCAGTGGAGGCAATAAGCGCGGCTACACCTTC | CASSGGNKRGYTF
. | TRBJ2-7 | TRBV18 | TRBD2 | TGTGCCAGCTCACCACAGACTAGCGGGAATGTCTACGAGCAGTACTTC | CASSPQTSGNVYEQYF
. | TRBJ1-1 | TRBV19 | . | TGTGCCAGTAGTATAGGCGGGGGGACTGAAGCTTTCTTT | CASSIGGGTEAFF
. | TRBJ2-1 | TRBV9 | . | TGTGCCAGCAGCGTAGAGGCGGGATCCTACAATGAGCAGTTCTTC | CASSVEAGSYNEQFF
. | TRBJ2-7 | TRBV7-2 | TRBD2 | TGTGCCAGCCGGACTAGCGGGAGGCTACCTCCCTACGAGCAGTACTTC | CASRTSGRLPPYEQYF
. | TRBJ2-7 | TRBV5-5 | . | TGTGCCAGCATCTCCTTAGTGGGAGCCGGATACGAGCAGTACTTC | CASISLVGAGYEQYF
. | TRBJ2-1 | TRBV30 | TRBD2 | TGTGCCTGGAGTATTCTAGCGGGTGCTAATGAGCAGTTCTTC | CAWSILAGANEQFF
. | TRBJ2-7 | TRBV27 | . | TGTGCCAGCAGTTTCCTCGACAGCTACGAGCAGTACTTC | CASSFLDSYEQYF
. | TRBJ2-2 | TRBV12-1 | . | TGTGCCAGCTCCCGCCCCCCCCGCGAGGACACCGGGGAGCTGTTTTTT | CASSRPPREDTGELFF
. | TRBJ1-3 | TRBV25-1 | . | TGTGCCAGCAGTGAACTCAGCTCTGGAAACACCATATATTTT | CASSELSSGNTIYF
once | TRBJ2-7 | TRBV4-1 | . | TGCGCCAGCAGCCAAGAACTAGGAGCCTACGAGCAGTACTTC | CASSQELGAYEQYF
once | TRBJ1-1 | TRBV9 | . | TGTGCCAGCAGCGCCGCGAGGGGGACGAACACTGAAGCTTTCTTT | CASSAARGTNTEAFF
. | TRBJ1-1 | TRBV11-2 | . | TGTGCCAGCAGCTTAGGTAGGAGGGGTCACACTGAAGCTTTCTTT | CASSLGRRGHTEAFF
. | TRBJ2-7 | TRBV5-4 | TRBD2 | TGTGCCAGCAGCTTGTGGACTAGCGGGACCTACGAGCAGTACTTC | CASSLWTSGTYEQYF
. | TRBJ2-5 | TRBV6-5 | TRBD1 | TGTGCCAGCAGTTACCTGGGGACAGAGTACCAAGAGACCCAGTACTTC | CASSYLGTEYQETQYF
. | TRBJ1-2 | TRBV7-3 | TRBD1 | TGTGCCAGCAGCTTAACCGCTGGGACAGGGAGCGGCTACACCTTC | CASSLTAGTGSGYTF
. | TRBJ2-7 | TRBV27 | . | TGTGCCAGCAGTTTAGCCCTTGGCAGTTCCTACGAGCAGTACTTC | CASSLALGSSYEQYF
few | TRBJ2-2 | TRBV19 | . | TGTGCCAGTAGTACGGACTATCTCGGGCTCACCGGGGAGCTGTTTTTT | CASSTDYLGLTGELFF
. | TRBJ1-1 | TRBV2 | . | TGTGCCAGCAGTGGGGCCCGAGAGGCTTTCTTT | CASSGAREAFF
. | TRBJ2-7 | TRBV5-4 | . | TGTGCCAGCAGCACTACTGGGGGGAGCGAGCAGTACTTC | CASSTTGGSEQYF
once | TRBJ2-2 | TRBV9 | . | TGTGCCAGCAGCATTTCGGGGAACACCGGGGAGCTGTTTTTT | CASSISGNTGELFF
. | TRBJ2-1 | TRBV7-3 | . | TGTGCCAGCAGCTTAACGTGGGGCCGTACAAATGAGCAGTTCTTC | CASSLTWGRTNEQFF
. | TRBJ2-3 | TRBV5-4 | TRBD2 | TGTGCCAGCAATCTTCGAGCGGGAGGGCCAGATACGCAGTATTTT | CASNLRAGGPDTQYF
. | TRBJ2-2 | TRBV30 | . | TGTGCCTGGAGTGTAGTGAGGGCCGGGGAGCTGTTTTTT | CAWSVVRAGELFF
. | TRBJ2-1 | TRBV11-2 | TRBD2 | TGTGCCAGCAGCCGTTTCCCGCTAGCGGGGGGGCCTATCATCAATGAGCAGTTCTTC | CASSRFPLAGGPIINEQFF
. | TRBJ2-7 | TRBV11-1 | . | TGTGCCAGCAGCGGGAGTCACGGCTCCTACGAGCAGTACTTC | CASSGSHGSYEQYF
. | TRBJ2-1 | TRBV19 | TRBD2 | TGTGCCAGTAGTCAAGGGCTAGCGGCCAATGAGCAGTTCTTC | CASSQGLAANEQFF
. | TRBJ2-3 | TRBV25-1 | TRBD2 | TGTGCCAGCATGTACGAGCGGGGGGCGAGCACAGATACGCAGTATTTT | CASMYERGASTDTQYF
. | TRBJ2-1 | TRBV7-2 | . | TGTGCCAGCAGCTTAAGGGGGGGGGCCTACAATGAGCAGTTCTTC | CASSLRGGAYNEQFF
once | TRBJ2-1 | TRBV29-1 | . | TGCAGCGTCAGGAGGGCAGGGAAGAACAATGAGCAGTTCTTC | CSVRRAGKNNEQFF
. | TRBJ2-7 | TRBV13 | . | TGTGCCAGCAGCTTATCTTACTACGAGCAGTACTTC | CASSLSYYEQYF
. | TRBJ2-7 | TRBV29-1 | . | TGCAGCGTGGCCCGGGGGGCGCTTAGATCGACCTACGAGCAGTACTTC | CSVARGALRSTYEQYF